This paragraph reports one TCR beta chain. TCRdb re-called the RT-PCR reads through MiXCR, storing one row per CDR3 protein. The sample comprises around 700,000 distinct CDR3 sequences, over 12% of which are singletons, and just over 3.5% rests with the top ten. Sample: memory CD4+ T cells from blood. The receptor was derived from a female donor in good health, serving as a healthy control.

This CDR3 is CASSQLQDPQETQYF. DNA for the CDR3: TGTGCCAGCAGCCAATTACAGGACCCCCAAGAGACCCAGTACTTC. This chain links TRBV3-1 with TRBJ2-5; tentatively, D is TRBD1 (5 bases). V lost 2 bases and J lost 1, with 11 bases in between. This CDR3 comprises 15 residues. Germline assignment: CDR1 LGHDT and CDR2 YNNKEL (reference sequence).